Reported below is one T cell receptor beta chain. The antigen is not known. The germline V gene has CDR1 MGHDK and CDR2 SYGVNS. Trimming shortened V by 8 bases and J by 4 bases, and 6 bases separated the two germline ends. CDR3 size: 11 residues. This specimen comes from a study of T cell responses to AZD1222 COVID-19 vaccine. Study-wide results and caveats: Spike-spanning, vaccine-associated CD4 TCRs were dominant at 160-218 and 743-854. Spike-specific TCR breadth and depth were elevated following two AZD1222 doses.

TCRdb's table, derived via immunoSEQ multiplex PCR, lists solely in-frame clones and lacks some. The sample consists of some 110,000 clones, 85% to 90% of them appearing once. Here the sequenced sample was peripheral blood, taken 28 days after the second AZD1222 dose. The chain combines TRBV25-1 with TRBJ2-1; D is undetermined. The clonotype originates from an adult who received the AZD1222 COVID-19 vaccine. CDR3 region: CASRQYNEQFF. The CDR3 nucleotides are TGTGCCAGCCGTCAATACAATGAGCAGTTCTTC.